The rows below give T cell receptor beta chains drawn from one sample of a study of blood T cell repertoires in COVID-19. Generated by immunoSEQ multiplex PCR, the TCRdb table keeps only in-frame clones and is missing some. The sample lists around 300,000 clones; 89% were seen once. Input material: peripheral blood. These receptors originate from a man aged 45-60 years with acute or convalescent COVID-19. CDR3s include the opening cysteine and the closing phenylalanine or tryptophan. Fields, in order: V gene, J gene, clone size, D gene, CDR3 DNA, CDR3 protein. D genes are given only for firm matches. A clone size is listed for some rows: how often the clone was seen (once, few, many), or a class if it is expanded.

>TRBV5-5|TRBJ1-1|.|.
TGTGCCAGCAGCTTGAACCGGGAGGGTGAAGCTTTCTTT
CASSLNREGEAFF
>TRBV11-3|TRBJ1-2|.|.
TGTGCCAGCAGCCCGACAGCTAACTATGGCTACACCTTC
CASSPTANYGYTF
>TRBV3-1/TRBV3-2|TRBJ1-4|.|TRBD1
TGTGCCAGCAGCCAAGGGGCGGCAGGGGGTGAAAAACTGTTTTTT
CASSQGAAGGEKLFF
>TRBV5-1|TRBJ1-2|.|.
TGCGCCAGCACCTCCTCTGCGTCCGGCTATGGCTACACCTTC
CASTSSASGYGYTF
>TRBV7-9|TRBJ2-1|few|TRBD2
TGTGCCAGCAGCCCCACCTTACTAGCGGGCTCCTACAATGAGCAGTTCTTC
CASSPTLLAGSYNEQFF
>TRBV19|TRBJ2-1|.|TRBD2
TGTGCCAGTAGGGATAGTCGGACTAGCGGGGCCCTAAGCCATGAGCAGTTCTTC
CASRDSRTSGALSHEQFF
>TRBV18|TRBJ1-1|.|.
TGTGCCAGCTCATCACCCAGCCTCAGGGATTCTGAAGCTTTCTTT
CASSSPSLRDSEAFF
>TRBV5-4|TRBJ1-1|.|.
TGTGCCAGCAGCTATGGGGGCGCGAACACTGAAGCTTTCTTT
CASSYGGANTEAFF
>TRBV30|TRBJ2-7|.|.
TGTGCCTGGAGTGTAGGCGGGATGAACTACGAGCAGTACTTC
CAWSVGGMNYEQYF
>TRBV11-1|TRBJ2-7|.|TRBD2
TGTGCCAGCAGCTTATTCACTAGCGGCTACGAGCAGTACTTC
CASSLFTSGYEQYF
>TRBV5-1|TRBJ2-1|.|TRBD1
TGCGCCAGCAGCCCGGGGACAGGACTCAATGAGCAGTTCTTC
CASSPGTGLNEQFF
>TRBV3-1/TRBV3-2|TRBJ1-2|.|.
TGTGCCAGCAGCCAAGCGGCAGGTTTACCTAACTATGGCTACACCTTC
CASSQAAGLPNYGYTF
>TRBV7-9|TRBJ2-7|.|.
TGTGCCAGCAGCCCCCTGACAGGCCCACTACACGAGCAGTACTTC
CASSPLTGPLHEQYF
>TRBV19|TRBJ2-5|.|TRBD2
TGTGCCAGTAGTATACGCGGGGGGGCCGAGACCCAGTACTTC
CASSIRGGAETQYF
>TRBV5-6|TRBJ2-7|.|TRBD1
TGTGCCAGCAGCTTGGTGGACAGGGGCTACGAGCAGTACTTC
CASSLVDRGYEQYF
>TRBV10-3|TRBJ2-7|.|.
TGTGCCATCAGTGAGTCAGGGGTGTGGGAGCAGTACTTC
CAISESGVWEQYF
>TRBV18|TRBJ1-4|.|.
TGTGCCAGCTCCTCCCGCGGGACAACTAATGAAAAACTGTTTTTT
CASSSRGTTNEKLFF
>TRBV7-9|TRBJ1-2|.|.
TGTGCCAGCAGCTTAGCGGCGGATGGCTACACCTTC
CASSLAADGYTF
>TRBV5-4|TRBJ1-6|.|TRBD1
TGTGCCAGCAGGGGGACAGGGGATTCACCCCTCCACTTT
CASRGTGDSPLHF
>TRBV5-1|TRBJ2-5|.|.
TGCGCCAGCAGCTTGGTGGGGCAGAAAGAGACCCAGTACTTC
CASSLVGQKETQYF
>TRBV7-2|TRBJ1-3|.|.
TGTGCCAGCAGCGGCAGGACAGTCTCTGGAAACACCATATATTTT
CASSGRTVSGNTIYF
>TRBV7-9|TRBJ2-3|.|TRBD2
TGTGCCAGCAGCTTAGCCGGGGGGGATACGCAGTATTTT
CASSLAGGDTQYF
>TRBV5-1|TRBJ2-1|once|TRBD1
TGCGCCAGCAACTTGGGGGGGACAGGGGTCCACAATGAGCAGTTCTTC
CASNLGGTGVHNEQFF
>TRBV18|TRBJ1-1|.|.
TGTGCCAGCTCACCAGGGGTGGGGGCCGCACAAACTATAAGAAGGGGCACTGAAGCTTTCTTT
CASSPGVGAAQTIRRGTEAFF
>TRBV6-5|TRBJ2-7|.|.
TGTGCCAGCAGTTACTCGAATCTCGGAGCCTACGAGCAGTACTTC
CASSYSNLGAYEQYF
>TRBV9|TRBJ1-1|few|TRBD1
TGTGCCAGCAGCGCCGCCCCGACAGGGCAGACTGAAGCTTTCTTT
CASSAAPTGQTEAFF
>TRBV19|TRBJ1-5|once|.
TGTGCCAGTAGTATTACCGGGGATCAGCCCCAGCATTTT
CASSITGDQPQHF
>TRBV3-1/TRBV3-2|TRBJ2-1|.|TRBD2
TGTGCCAGCAGCCCAACGGTCCGGGGGGGCCGCCATGAGCAGTTCTTC
CASSPTVRGGRHEQFF
>TRBV27|TRBJ1-5|.|.
TGTGCCAGCAGCGTGGACAGCTATAGCAATCAGCCCCAGCATTTT
CASSVDSYSNQPQHF
>TRBV12-3/TRBV12-4|TRBJ2-1|.|TRBD2
TGTGCCAGCACCCCCAGCGGGACTGAGCAGTTCTTC
CASTPSGTEQFF
>TRBV10-1|TRBJ1-4|.|TRBD1
TGCGCCAGCAGTGATACAGGGGAGAGTGAAAAACTGTTTTTT
CASSDTGESEKLFF
>TRBV3-1/TRBV3-2|TRBJ2-7|.|TRBD2
TGTGCCAGCAGCCAAGTGGGAGGGTACGAGCAGTACTTC
CASSQVGGYEQYF
>TRBV13|TRBJ2-1|.|TRBD2
TGTGCCAGCAGCCTAGGGCTAGCGGGGGGCTACAATGAGCAGTTCTTC
CASSLGLAGGYNEQFF
>TRBV10-1|TRBJ2-5|.|.
TGCGCCAGCAGTGCTCTCCCGGTAGAGACCCAGTACTTC
CASSALPVETQYF
>TRBV29-1|TRBJ1-2|.|.
TGCAGCGTTGATGAGCCGTCCACCTTC
CSVDEPSTF
>TRBV27|TRBJ2-7|.|TRBD2
TGTGCCAGCAGTCCGATCAGCGGGGGGGGCCCCTACGAGCAGTACTTC
CASSPISGGGPYEQYF
>TRBV27|TRBJ1-1|once|.
TGTGCCAGCACAGAGGGGGCTGAAGCTTTCTTT
CASTEGAEAFF
>TRBV6-5|TRBJ2-2|.|TRBD2
TGTGCCAGCAAACCCTCGCTAGCGGGGTCCGGGGAGCTGTTTTTT
CASKPSLAGSGELFF
>TRBV29-1|TRBJ2-1|.|TRBD2
TGCAGCGGGACTAGCCGAGGGGGGTCAGCGTCCTACAATGAGCAGTTCTTC
CSGTSRGGSASYNEQFF
>TRBV19|TRBJ2-1|.|TRBD1
TGTGCCAGTAGTCCTACAGGGGGCGCAACCAATGAGCAGTTCTTC
CASSPTGGATNEQFF
>TRBV7-2|TRBJ2-2|.|.
TGTGCCAGCAGCTTAAGCCTTCCCCCTCTTACCGGGGAGCTGTTTTTT
CASSLSLPPLTGELFF
>TRBV5-1|TRBJ2-7|.|TRBD2
TGCGCCAGCAGCCCCGCTGGGGGAGGGTTATACGAGCAGTACTTC
CASSPAGGGLYEQYF
>TRBV7-9|TRBJ1-6|once|.
TGTGCCAGCAGCCCGGTAAATTCACCCCTCCACTTT
CASSPVNSPLHF
>TRBV25-1|TRBJ1-4|once|TRBD1
TGTGCCAGCAGTGAAGACCTGACAGGGGTAGAAAAACTGTTTTTT
CASSEDLTGVEKLFF
>TRBV6-5|TRBJ2-2|.|.
TGTGCCAGCAAACCCCCCCGGGGGAGAGACGGGGAGCTGTTTTTT
CASKPPRGRDGELFF
>TRBV3-1/TRBV3-2|TRBJ1-2|.|.
TGTGCCAGCAGCCAAGATCAATTTCGGACGGCGGGGAGGGTTTTAGGTGGCTACACCTTC
CASSQDQFRTAGRVLGGYTF
>TRBV7-9|TRBJ1-1|.|.
TGTGCCAGCAGCGTAGCAGGAGACTTGAACACTGAAGCTTTCTTT
CASSVAGDLNTEAFF
>TRBV9|TRBJ1-4|.|.
TGTGCCAGCAGCGTAACAGCGGGGGGTAATGAAAAACTGTTTTTT
CASSVTAGGNEKLFF
>TRBV3-1/TRBV3-2|TRBJ2-7|once|TRBD2
TGTGCCAGCAGCCCACCCTCGGGGGGCTCCTACGAGCAGTACTTC
CASSPPSGGSYEQYF
>TRBV7-9|TRBJ1-4|.|TRBD1
TGTGCCAGCAGCTCTGCCGGGACAGGGTTACGAAAACTGTTTTTT
CASSSAGTGLRKLFF
>TRBV19|TRBJ1-5|.|TRBD1
TGTGCCAGCGGACCGGGACAGGGATATCAGCCCCAGCATTTT
CASGPGQGYQPQHF